What follows are 30 T cell receptor beta chains derived from one specimen sequenced in a study of shared clonotypes between healthy human individuals. Some clones are missing from TCRdb's copy, which holds only in-frame ones; the method was immunoSEQ multiplex PCR. The table lists 500,000 to 650,000 clones, just over 75% of them singletons. Sequencing was done on a sample of PBMCs. These TCRs come from a woman in her forties in good health. Some clones in this sample may be carry-over from other donors' samples.

Remarks on this clone: A much larger clonotype is one base distant, so this may be a read error. The sample holds other DNA sequences that translate to the same CDR3. V usage is TRBV11-2 and J usage is TRBJ2-7; D is undetermined. Trimming removed 5 bases at V and 1 base at J, with 3 bases between. The CDR3 length is 11 residues. Germline V gene sequence: CDR1 SGHAT, CDR2 FQNNGV. CDR3: CASSPSYEQYF. DNA for the CDR3: TGTGCCAGCAGCCCATCCTACGAGCAGTACTTC. The entire variable domain, with the rest obtained from reference TRBV11-2 and TRBJ2-7, is as follows: EAGVAQSPRYKIIEKRQSVAFWCNPISGHATLYWYQQILGQGPKLLIQFQNNGVVDDSQLPKDRFSAERLKGVDSTLKIQPAKLEDSAVYLCASSPSYEQYFGPGTRLTVT.

V and J are TRBV5-4 and TRBJ2-2; TRBD2 matches 10 bases. Germline V gene lookup returns CDR1 SGHNT and CDR2 YYREEE (reference sequence). Losses at the gene ends were 4 bases for V and 4 bases for J; bases not matched to a gene: 7. This CDR3 region has 16 residues. The DNA of the CDR3 is TGTGCCAGCAGCCTCCCCTTAGCGGGGGGCACCGGGGAGCTGTTTTTT. This codes for CASSLPLAGGTGELFF.

The chain employs TRBV27 and TRBJ2-7, with 7 bases matching TRBD1. CDR3 size: 16 residues. J was trimmed by 5 bases and V by 5 bases; bases with no gene match: 15. Looked up from germline, CDR1 is MNHEY and CDR2 is SMNVEV (reference sequence). This chain's CDR3 is CASSPPGKGATHEQYF. The CDR3 nucleotides are TGTGCCAGCAGTCCCCCGGGGAAGGGGGCGACCCACGAGCAGTACTTC.

The chain carries TRBV18 and TRBJ2-1; D is possibly TRBD2 (6 bases). The V end was cut by 5 bases, the J end by 0 bases, with 26 bases between. The length of the CDR3 is 20 residues. Germline assignment: CDR1 KGHSH and CDR2 LQKENI. The CDR3 sequence is CASSDPSGLKIISSYNEQFF. The CDR3 coding sequence is TGTGCCAGCTCAGATCCCTCGGGACTCAAAATTATAAGCTCCTACAATGAGCAGTTCTTC. The full variable domain, completed using reference TRBV18 and TRBJ2-1, is NAGVMQNPRHLVRRRGQEARLRCSPMKGHSHVYWYRQLPEEGLKFMVYLQKENIIDESGMPKERFSAEFPKEGPSILRIQQVVRGDSAAYFCASSDPSGLKIISSYNEQFFGPGTRLTVL.

The CDR3 DNA reads TGTGCCAGCAGCCCCGGGACATCGACCTACGAGCAGTACTTC. It yields the protein CASSPGTSTYEQYF. This chain connects TRBV7-2 to TRBJ2-7; D perhaps matches TRBD1 (6 bases). In germline, CDR1 is SGHTA, CDR2 FQGNSA. The V and J ends lost 5 bases and 2 bases respectively, with 13 bases between them. The CDR3 covers 14 residues.

The chain recombines TRBV10-3 with TRBJ2-2, with TRBD2 identical over 10 bases. There are 15 residues in the CDR3. The ends lost 4 bases at V and 7 bases at J; junction bases unmatched: 6. CDR1 is ENHRY, CDR2 SYGVKD, per germline. CDR3 nucleotide sequence: TGTGCCATCAGTGTCACTAGCGGGACCTTCGGGGAGCTGTTTTTT. This gives the protein CAISVTSGTFGELFF.

The gene calls are TRBV18 and TRBJ2-2, with 11 positions matching TRBD2. J was trimmed by 7 bases and V by 4 bases; bases with no gene match: 5. Germline CDR1 KGHSH, CDR2 LQKENI. The CDR3 covers 15 residues. The CDR3 protein is CASSLGLAELGELFF. CDR3 sequence (DNA): TGTGCCAGCTCACTGGGACTAGCGGAGCTCGGGGAGCTGTTTTTT.

The V call is TRBV7-6, the J call TRBJ2-5; D ambiguous. Deletions cut 1 base from V and 2 bases from J, with 8 bases between. The germline V gene encodes CDR1 SGHVS and CDR2 FNYEAQ. The CDR3 is made up of 14 amino acids. The CDR3 bases are TGTGCCAGCAGCTTAGGCTCAGCGCAAGAGACCCAGTACTTC. This codes for CASSLGSAQETQYF.

The rearrangement joins TRBV9 to TRBJ2-2; D not certain. Germline V gives CDR1 SGDLS, CDR2 YYNGEE. V gave up 3 bases and J gave up 4 bases, with 13 bases separating them. The CDR3 length is 15 residues. The CDR3 nucleotides read TGTGCCAGCAGCGCCGTCCTGACCCGCACCGGGGAGCTGTTTTTT. It is translated as CASSAVLTRTGELFF.

The chain employs TRBV10-2 and TRBJ2-7; possibly TRBD1 or TRBD2 for D (5 bases each). Trimming removed 3 bases from V and 0 bases from J, with 9 bases in between. This CDR3 has 14 residues. Per germline, CDR1 WSHSY and CDR2 SAAADI. The CDR3, as DNA: TGCGCCAGCAGTGATTGGGGGTACTCCTACGAGCAGTACTTC. Translated: CASSDWGYSYEQYF.

The chain employs TRBV5-1 and TRBJ2-2; 11 nucleotides align to TRBD1. Germline V gives CDR1 SGHRS, CDR2 YFSETQ. This CDR3 comprises 14 residues. The trim removed 6 bases at V and 4 bases at J, leaving 2 bases unmatched. CDR3 loop: CASTGTGGTGELFF. The CDR3 DNA reads TGCGCCAGCACCGGGACAGGGGGCACCGGGGAGCTGTTTTTT. Full variable domain (missing parts from reference TRBV5-1 and TRBJ2-2): KAGVTQTPRYLIKTRGQQVTLSCSPISGHRSVSWYQQTPGQGLQFLFEYFSETQRNKGNFPGRFSGRQFSNSRSEMNVSTLELGDSALYLCASTGTGGTGELFFGEGSRLTVL.

The chain links TRBV14 to TRBJ2-1, with D unresolved. V was clipped by 3 bases and J by 8 bases, with 5 bases between them. In germline, CDR1 is SGHDN, CDR2 FVKESK. The CDR3 is 11 amino acids. In DNA form, the CDR3 reads TGTGCCAGCAGCCATCTTCATGAGCAGTTCTTC. Its protein product is CASSHLHEQFF.

This chain joins TRBV7-9 and TRBJ2-6; TRBD1 is a possible D gene (6 bases). CDR3 length equals 18 residues. V lost 0 bases and J lost 0, with 12 bases in between. The germline V gene encodes CDR1 SEHNR and CDR2 FQNEAQ (reference sequence). CDR3 sequence (DNA): TGTGCCAGCAGCTTAGCCAGGGGTACACCCTCTGGGGCCAACGTCCTGACTTTC. Amino acid sequence: CASSLARGTPSGANVLTF.

The chain carries TRBV9 and TRBJ1-6; a weak D match, TRBD1 (5 bases). Trimming took 3 bases from V and 10 from J, leaving 17 bases between them. This CDR3 is 15 amino acids long. CDR1 is SGDLS and CDR2 is YYNGEE in the germline V gene. The CDR3 loop reads CASSDRGTGLSPLHF. The CDR3 coding sequence is TGTGCCAGCAGCGACAGAGGGACGGGACTGTCACCCCTCCACTTT.

V usage is TRBV30 and J usage is TRBJ1-2; D is unclear. V dropped 0 bases and J dropped 12 bases, with 14 bases sitting between them. The germline V gene encodes CDR1 GTSNPN and CDR2 SVGIG (reference sequence). CDR3 length: 12 amino acids. DNA for the CDR3: TGTGCCTGGAGTGTAACAGTGGGGAAGGACACCTTC. It codes for CAWSVTVGKDTF.

The chain carries TRBV6-1 and TRBJ2-7, with D perhaps matching TRBD2 (6 bases). The CDR3 is 12 amino acids. Looked up from germline, CDR1 is MNHNS and CDR2 is SASEGT. V was cut by 4 bases and J by 4 bases, with 8 bases left in between. In DNA form, the CDR3 reads TGTGCCAGCAGTGTAGCGGCGTACGAGCAGTACTTC. The encoded protein is CASSVAAYEQYF.

The chain combines TRBV6-1 with TRBJ2-1; 10 bases align to TRBD2. CDR1 and CDR2 (germline): MNHNS, SASEGT. The V segment lost 3 bases and the J segment 5 bases; nucleotides outside the gene matches: 7. This CDR3 region has 16 residues. CDR3 DNA sequence: TGTGCCAGCAGTGAGGCAAGCGGGAGGGCCCACAATGAGCAGTTCTTC. This codes for CASSEASGRAHNEQFF.

The chain combines TRBV7-8 with TRBJ2-7; 15 bases are shared with TRBD2. Germline-derived CDR1 and CDR2 are SGHVS and FQNEAQ. With 1 base clipped from V and 1 base from J, the junction kept 14 bases outside the gene matches. The CDR3 is 21 amino acids. The CDR3 nucleotides read TGTGCCAGCAGCTTAGGTTATCCGGGACTAGCGGGAGGTCCGGGTTCCTACGAGCAGTACTTC. This translates into CASSLGYPGLAGGPGSYEQYF.

Comment on this clone: This sequence may be a read error, since a much larger clone differs from it by one base. The chain is built from TRBV10-2 and TRBJ1-5, with D unclear. Germline V CDR1 and CDR2: WSHSY, SAAADI. CDR3 size: 12 residues. CDR3 in DNA: TGCGCCCGCAGTGACCACAGACAGCCCCAGCATTTT. Translated: CARSDHRQPQHF.

Here the CDR3 DNA reads TGTGCCAGCAGCCACCCTCCCCATGAGCAGTTCTTC. Its translation is CASSHPPHEQFF. The chain couples TRBV14 to TRBJ2-1; D is unclear. The CDR3 covers 12 residues. The germline CDR1 and CDR2 sequences are SGHDN and FVKESK. V was clipped by 3 bases and J by 8 bases, with 8 bases between them.

Note on this clone: A far bigger clonotype differs at one base, so this is likely a read error. Other DNA sequences in this specimen translate into the identical CDR3. The rearrangement links TRBV5-1 to TRBJ2-3; perhaps TRBD2 as D (6 bases). Trimming shortened V by 4 bases and J by 0 bases, and 9 bases separated the two germline ends. CDR1 and CDR2 from the germline V gene are SGHRS and YFSETQ. The CDR3 totals 14 residues. CDR3 nucleotide sequence: TGCGCCAGCAGCGCAGGGACTAGCACAGATACGCAGTATTTT. Translated, it gives CASSAGTSTDTQYF.

The chain links TRBV19 to TRBJ1-5; D is unresolved. With 3 bases removed from V and 0 bases from J, the gap between germline ends came to 12 bases. Looked up from germline, CDR1 is LNHDA and CDR2 is SQIVND (reference sequence). This CDR3 contains 16 residues. The CDR3 nucleotides are TGTGCCAGTAGTATGAACCTAGACTATAGCAATCAGCCCCAGCATTTT. Protein product: CASSMNLDYSNQPQHF.

CDR3 nucleotide sequence: TGTGCCAGCAGCCAGCGCCCGGGACTAGCGGGAGTCACCTCCTACAATGAGCAGTTCTTC. As protein: CASSQRPGLAGVTSYNEQFF. The chain employs TRBV5-8 and TRBJ2-1, with 14 bases matching TRBD2. The length of the CDR3 is 20 residues. Trimming removed 4 bases from V and 0 bases from J; junction bases left unmatched: 12. The germline CDR1 and CDR2 sequences are SGHTS and YDEGEE.

The CDR3 here is CASRDGTANTGELFF. The CDR3 nucleotides read TGTGCCAGCAGGGATGGGACAGCGAACACCGGGGAGCTGTTTTTT. J is TRBJ2-2 and V is TRBV2, with 7 bases fitting TRBD1. With V trimmed by 6 bases and J by 0 bases, 4 bases remained unmatched. Germline CDR1 is SNHLY and CDR2 is FYNNEI. The length of the CDR3 is 15 residues.

This chain joins TRBV2 and TRBJ2-7; D gene uncertain. The germline V gene has CDR1 SNHLY and CDR2 FYNNEI. V was shortened by 8 bases and J by 3 bases, with 14 bases between the two germline ends. This CDR3 spans 13 amino acids. CDR3 coding DNA: TGTGCCAGCGTCCGGAGCACCCTCTACGAGCAGTACTTC. This codes for CASVRSTLYEQYF.

V is TRBV18 and J is TRBJ2-7, with D perhaps matching TRBD1 (6 bases). Germline CDR1 KGHSH, CDR2 LQKENI. The CDR3 contains 15 residues. V was pared by 5 bases and J by 3 bases, with 17 bases between. CDR3 DNA: TGTGCCAGCTCAGTGCAAAACAGGGTGGGCTACGAGCAGTACTTC. As protein: CASSVQNRVGYEQYF.

Concerning this clone itself: The same CDR3 arises from other DNA sequences in this sample as well. This chain links TRBV7-6 with TRBJ2-3; 7 bases fit TRBD2. Per germline, CDR1 SGHVS and CDR2 FNYEAQ. This CDR3 is 15 amino acids long. Trimming removed 1 base from V and 3 bases from J; junction bases left unmatched: 4. Here the CDR3 reads CASSLVGGRTDTQYF. The CDR3 nucleotides are TGTGCCAGCAGCTTAGTCGGCGGGAGAACAGATACGCAGTATTTT.

The chain recombines TRBV4-3 with TRBJ2-7; D gene unclear. Germline CDR1 and CDR2: LGHNA and YSLEER. Trimming took 0 bases from V and 3 from J, leaving 12 bases between them. CDR3 size: 15 residues. This chain's CDR3 is CASSQDKAELYEQYF. The CDR3 DNA follows: TGCGCCAGCAGCCAAGATAAAGCAGAACTCTACGAGCAGTACTTC.

J is TRBJ2-2 and V is TRBV11-2, with 10 bases that match TRBD2. This CDR3 contains 16 residues. The germline CDR1 and CDR2 sequences are SGHAT and FQNNGV. Trimming at V came to 5 bases and at J to 2 bases, leaving 5 bases not matched to a gene. The CDR3 bases are TGTGCCAGCAGCACCTGGACTAGCGGAAACACCGGGGAGCTGTTTTTT. It yields the protein CASSTWTSGNTGELFF. The whole variable domain, remainder taken from reference TRBV11-2 and TRBJ2-2, is EAGVAQSPRYKIIEKRQSVAFWCNPISGHATLYWYQQILGQGPKLLIQFQNNGVVDDSQLPKDRFSAERLKGVDSTLKIQPAKLEDSAVYLCASSTWTSGNTGELFFGEGSRLTVL.

This sequence joins TRBV29-1 and TRBJ2-1; 10 bases agree with TRBD1. With 6 bases clipped from V and 3 bases from J, the junction kept 8 bases outside the gene matches. Per germline, CDR1 SQVTM and CDR2 ANQGSEA. This CDR3 is built from 15 residues. CDR3 DNA sequence: TGCAGCGTCACCGACAGGGGGCGTAACTACAATGAGCAGTTCTTC. Residues: CSVTDRGRNYNEQFF.